Shown below are 14 T cell receptor beta chains from a single sample sequenced in a study of human T cells and chemical hapten exposure. MiXCR was run by TCRdb on the RACE reads, yielding one entry per CDR3 protein. The sample comprises roughly 190,000 distinct CDR3 sequences, 20% to 25% of which are singletons, and over 6.5% rests with the top ten. Time point in this sample: patch test 1, 2 weeks after DPC sensitization. Treatment meaning: therapeutic diphenylcyclopropenone sensitization with weekly scalp DPC. Sequencing was performed on whole blood, taken in connection with sensitization to the hapten diphenylcyclopropenone (DPC). These receptors were collected from a woman aged 50 to 60 with alopecia areata. Some clones in this sample may be carry-over from other donors' samples.

The chain is built from TRBV11-2 and TRBJ1-2; no clear D gene. The CDR3 extends over 15 amino acids. Germline loops: CDR1 SGHAT, CDR2 FQNNGV. The ends were cut back, 5 bases at V and 7 bases at J, with 20 bases in the middle. CDR3 amino acids: CASSPPFSVGGGYTF. CDR3 DNA: TGTGCCAGCAGCCCCCCTTTTAGTGTTGGAGGTGGCTACACCTTC.

The sample holds one count of this clonotype. The rearrangement uses TRBV3-1 and TRBJ2-3; D possibly corresponds to TRBD2 (6 bases). The CDR3 spans 16 residues. CDR1 LGHDT and CDR2 YNNKEL come from the germline V gene (reference sequence). Trimming removed 4 bases from V and 0 bases from J, with 14 bases in between. The DNA for the CDR3 is TGTGCCAGCAGCCTCTCGGCGGGGCACAGCACAGATACGCAGTATTTT. Amino acid sequence: CASSLSAGHSTDTQYF.

The chain links TRBV5-1 to TRBJ1-3; 9 bases fit TRBD1. The germline V gene encodes CDR1 SGHRS and CDR2 YFSETQ. The ends lost 2 bases at V and 2 bases at J; junction bases unmatched: 5. This CDR3 spans 16 amino acids. CDR3: CASSFSTGGAGNTIYF. The CDR3 bases are TGCGCCAGCAGCTTTTCGACAGGGGGGGCTGGAAACACCATATATTTT.

This clonotype was counted a few times. V gene TRBV10-3 combines with J gene TRBJ2-2, with 8 positions matching TRBD1. Germline CDR1 reads ENHRY; CDR2 reads SYGVKD. CDR3 length equals 15 residues. The V and J ends lost 6 bases and 3 bases, in that order; junction bases with no gene match: 6. CDR3 coding DNA: TGTGCCATCAGGCCGACAGGGGCGTACACCGGGGAGCTGTTTTTT. Amino acid sequence: CAIRPTGAYTGELFF.

The genes are TRBV27 and TRBJ1-1; D may be TRBD1 (5 bases). CDR1 is MNHEY and CDR2 is SMNVEV in the germline V gene (reference sequence). V lost 1 base and J 6 bases, leaving 12 bases between the germline ends. This CDR3 region has 14 residues. DNA of the CDR3: TGTGCCAGCAGTTTATATTCCGACAGATCTGAAGCTTTCTTT. This encodes CASSLYSDRSEAFF.

This rearrangement joins TRBV9 to TRBJ1-1; D is uncertain. Trimming removed 0 bases at V and 4 bases at J, with 13 bases between. CDR3 length: 15 amino acids. Looked up from germline, CDR1 is SGDLS and CDR2 is YYNGEE. The CDR3 DNA follows: TGTGCCAGCAGCGTAGGGGCAGCAGGTCCCACTGAAGCTTTCTTT. Translation: CASSVGAAGPTEAFF.

CDR3 nucleotides: TGTGCCAGCAGCCAAGACGTGGGCCAAACTTGGAACACTGAAGCTTTCTTT. Protein product: CASSQDVGQTWNTEAFF. The chain couples TRBV3-1 to TRBJ1-1; no firm D call. Germline CDR1 and CDR2: LGHDT and YNNKEL (reference sequence). The CDR3 consists of 17 residues. V lost 0 bases and J lost 1, with 15 bases in between.

V is TRBV7-2 and J is TRBJ1-1, with 7 bases that match TRBD1. The CDR3 loop spans 16 amino acids. V lost 0 bases to trimming and J lost 0 bases; unmatched junction nucleotides: 4. Looked up from germline, CDR1 is SGHTA and CDR2 is FQGNSA. CDR3 sequence (DNA): TGTGCCAGCAGCTTAGCAGGGGGCAGGATGAACACTGAAGCTTTCTTT. Translated: CASSLAGGRMNTEAFF.

This rearrangement joins TRBV2 to TRBJ2-7; 7 bases match TRBD2. The germline CDR1 and CDR2 sequences are SNHLY and FYNNEI. The CDR3 length is 15 residues. V was pared by 1 base and J by 0 bases, with 3 bases of the junction left unmatched. CDR3: CASSEGLADSYEQYF. The DNA for the CDR3 is TGTGCCAGCAGTGAAGGGCTAGCGGACTCCTACGAGCAGTACTTC.

This clonotype appeared many times. This chain links TRBV7-2 with TRBJ2-1; D is uncertain. The CDR3 runs 11 residues. V lost 5 bases to trimming and J lost 6 bases, with 5 bases between them. Germline V lookup: CDR1 SGHTA, CDR2 FQGNSA. This CDR3 is CASSLLNEQFF. The CDR3 DNA is TGTGCCAGCAGCCTCCTCAATGAGCAGTTCTTC.

A few counts support this clonotype. The V call is TRBV15, the J call TRBJ2-1; D may be TRBD2 (5 bases). Germline CDR1 and CDR2: LNHNV and YYDKDF (reference sequence). This CDR3 spans 16 amino acids. V was shortened by 0 bases and J by 5 bases, with 14 bases between the two germline ends. The CDR3 nucleotides read TGTGCCACCAGCAGAGATAGAGTAGCGATTCACAATGAGCAGTTCTTC. It codes for CATSRDRVAIHNEQFF.

This clonotype was seen more than once but under ten times. The chain links TRBV12-3 or TRBV12-4 to TRBJ1-1; D is perhaps TRBD1 (5 bases). V dropped 4 bases and J dropped 0 bases, with 12 bases sitting between them. This CDR3 has 15 residues. The CDR3, as DNA: TGTGCCAGCAGTTCCTTGCGACAGATGAACACTGAAGCTTTCTTT. Its protein product is CASSSLRQMNTEAFF.

The chain is built from TRBV5-1 and TRBJ1-2; D remains ambiguous. There are 15 residues in the CDR3. The V gene's germline CDR1 is SGHRS and CDR2 YFSETQ. V was shortened by 2 bases and J by 2 bases, with 13 bases between the two germline ends. Here the CDR3 reads CASSLIGDLNYGYTF. The CDR3 bases are TGCGCCAGCAGCTTAATCGGGGATCTGAACTATGGCTACACCTTC.

The sample holds many counts of this clonotype. The J gene is TRBJ2-1, the V gene TRBV29-1; tentatively, D is TRBD2 (6 bases). The germline V gene encodes CDR1 SQVTM and CDR2 ANQGSEA. The ends were cut back, 4 bases at V and 8 bases at J, with 9 bases in the middle. The CDR3 extends over 11 amino acids. The CDR3 is CSVASVDEQFF. The CDR3 nucleotides read TGCAGCGTTGCTAGCGTCGATGAGCAGTTCTTC.